A selection of T cell receptor beta chains follows, all from one sample in a study of blood T cells in healthy people across ages. Each CDR3 protein gets one entry after TCRdb re-called the 5' RACE reads with MiXCR. The sample lists about 1,600,000 distinct CDR3 sequences; about 40% were seen once. Sequencing input: blood. The receptors were sampled from a woman between 18 and 29 years old in good health. Each CDR3 is given with its conserved first and last residue. A D gene is named only where the DNA matches it firmly. Clone size is stated in some rows and not others, as once, few, many or a class when expanded.

>few|.|TRBV3-1|TRBJ1-5
TGTGCCAGCAGCCAAGGGGTTTTAGGCAATCAGCCCCAGCATTTT
CASSQGVLGNQPQHF
>.|.|TRBV2|TRBJ2-7
TGTGCCAGCCTACGCGGGGCCGAATCCTACGAGCAGTACTTC
CASLRGAESYEQYF
>.|TRBD2|TRBV10-1|TRBJ2-1
TGCGCCAGCAGTGGATCGGCGGGGGGCCATGAGCAGTTCTTC
CASSGSAGGHEQFF
>few|.|TRBV7-9|TRBJ2-3
TGTGCCAGCAGCTTAGATCTAGGGCCAGATACGCAGTATTTT
CASSLDLGPDTQYF
>few|.|TRBV20-1|TRBJ2-5
TGCAGTGCGGAAGGCGGCCAAGAGACCCAGTACTTC
CSAEGGQETQYF
>.|.|TRBV7-3|TRBJ2-3
TGTGCCAGCAGCCCATATGGGACTTCAGGAGATACGCAGTATTTT
CASSPYGTSGDTQYF
>many|.|TRBV12-3/TRBV12-4|TRBJ2-3
TGTGCCAGCAGTTTAGCCGGTACGCAGTATTTT
CASSLAGTQYF
>.|.|TRBV2|TRBJ2-1
TGTGCCAGCGCGAGCGGAAACTCCTACAATGAGCAGTTCTTC
CASASGNSYNEQFF
>.|.|TRBV7-2|TRBJ2-5
TGTGCCAGCAGCTCGCAACAGGGATTCGGGTGGAATGAGCAGTACTTC
CASSSQQGFGWNEQYF
>many|.|TRBV5-1|TRBJ2-7
TGCGCCAGCAGCTTGGAAGGGCAGGGGTACGAGCAGTACTTC
CASSLEGQGYEQYF
>once|.|TRBV27|TRBJ2-1
TGTGCCAGCAGTTTAAAACGGGACCGGCGGAGTGAGCAGTTCTTC
CASSLKRDRRSEQFF
>.|TRBD2|TRBV10-3|TRBJ2-7
TGTGCCATCAGTGAGTTGAGTGGCGGGAGCTCCTACGAGCAGTACTTC
CAISELSGGSSYEQYF
>.|TRBD1|TRBV3-1|TRBJ1-5
TGTGCCAGCAGCACAACGGGACAGCCTAATCAGCCCCAGCATTTT
CASSTTGQPNQPQHF
>few|TRBD1|TRBV20-1|TRBJ1-2
TGCAGTGCTAGAGATCCAGGGGGACTCTATGGCTACACCTTC
CSARDPGGLYGYTF
>.|.|TRBV20-1|TRBJ2-2
TGCAGTGCTAGGCCAGGGTTAGTCACCGGGGAGCTGTTTTTT
CSARPGLVTGELFF
>.|TRBD2|TRBV2|TRBJ2-3
TGTGCCAGCAGTGTTGTACTAGCGGGATACACAGATACGCAGTATTTT
CASSVVLAGYTDTQYF
>once|.|TRBV12-3/TRBV12-4|TRBJ1-5
TGTGCCAGCAGTTTATACACGGCTCAGCCCCAGCATTTT
CASSLYTAQPQHF
>few|TRBD2|TRBV27|TRBJ2-7
TGTGCCAGCAGCCCCGGGACTAGAGGCGACGAGCAGTACTTC
CASSPGTRGDEQYF
>.|.|TRBV6-1|TRBJ2-7
TGTGCCAGCAGTGAAGAAGGTGGCGCAATCCCTAACGAGCAGTACTTC
CASSEEGGAIPNEQYF
>.|.|TRBV30|TRBJ2-7
TGTGCCTGGACCAACCGGGACGGAGGCTACGAGCAGTACTTC
CAWTNRDGGYEQYF
>.|TRBD1|TRBV20-1|TRBJ1-5
TGCAGTGCTTGGGACAGGAATCAGCCCCAGCATTTT
CSAWDRNQPQHF
>many|.|TRBV6-4|TRBJ2-5
TGTGCCAGCAGTGAAATTTCCCGGGACCGCGTCTGTGGGACCCAGTACTTC
CASSEISRDRVCGTQYF
>.|.|TRBV12-3/TRBV12-4|TRBJ1-5
TGTGCCAGCAGTCTATCGAACCGTCATCAGCCCCAGCATTTT
CASSLSNRHQPQHF
>.|TRBD2|TRBV4-1|TRBJ2-5
TGCGCCAGCAGCCGAGCGGGGGGCTCACAAGAGACCCAGTACTTC
CASSRAGGSQETQYF
>.|.|TRBV28|TRBJ2-3
TGTGCCAGCAGAGGGCCGGTAAGGGATACGCAGTATTTT
CASRGPVRDTQYF
>few|.|TRBV6-5|TRBJ1-5
TGTGCCAGCAATTTCAGAGATAGCAATCAGCCCCAGCATTTT
CASNFRDSNQPQHF
>many|.|TRBV29-1|TRBJ2-3
TGCAGCGTTGGGGGCAGGGGAGTCGCAGATACGCAGTATTTT
CSVGGRGVADTQYF
>few|.|TRBV10-3|TRBJ1-2
TGTGCCATCAGTCTCGGACAGTATGGCTACACCTTC
CAISLGQYGYTF
>.|.|TRBV27|TRBJ1-1
TGTGCCAGCAGTTTAGGGGTAGTGGAGCGGGCTGAAGCTTTCTTT
CASSLGVVERAEAFF
>.|TRBD1|TRBV7-9|TRBJ1-1
TGTGCCAGCAGCTTTAGACAGGGGCTTATGAACACTGAAGCTTTCTTT
CASSFRQGLMNTEAFF
>.|.|TRBV4-1|TRBJ2-5
TGCGCCAGCAGCCCCCGAGATACTTTGGTGGTGGGGACCCAGTACTTC
CASSPRDTLVVGTQYF
>.|TRBD1|TRBV6-5|TRBJ1-2
TGTGCCAGCAGTTTATGGGAGGGGGCGAACTATGGCTACACCTTC
CASSLWEGANYGYTF
>few|.|TRBV20-1|TRBJ2-6
TGCAGTGCTTCGGACATCTCTGGGGCCAACGTCCTGACTTTC
CSASDISGANVLTF
>.|.|TRBV4-1|TRBJ1-4
TGCGCCAGCAGCCAAGAAGCAGTGGGGCGTGAAAAACTGTTTTTT
CASSQEAVGREKLFF
>.|TRBD1|TRBV19|TRBJ2-7
TGTGCCGGTGTGGAGGGACAGGGGGCGTTTAATGAGCAGTACTTC
CAGVEGQGAFNEQYF
>few|TRBD2|TRBV11-2|TRBJ2-1
TGTGCCAGCAGCTCGTACGGGACTAGCGGGGGCAATGAGCAGTTCTTC
CASSSYGTSGGNEQFF
>.|TRBD1|TRBV5-5|TRBJ2-4
TGTGCCAGCAGCGGACCGGGACAGGGGGAGCAGTACTTC
CASSGPGQGEQYF